Below, 14 T cell receptor beta chains from the same sample are listed, as sequenced in a study of T cell repertoires in cytomegalovirus infection. These TCRs are of unknown antigen specificity. MiXCR, run by TCRdb on the reads, gives a single entry per CDR3 protein. The sample comprises about 340,000 distinct CDR3 sequences, 25% to 35% of which are singletons, and roughly 20% rests with the top ten. The specimen comprised cultured PBMCs, sampled from culture after CMV antigen stimulation. These receptors were obtained from a human donor in good health (CMV status not recorded). Some clones in this sample may be carry-over from other donors' samples.

This clonotype turned up a few times. The chain links TRBV11-1 to TRBJ2-4; the D gene is possibly TRBD2 (6 bases). Trimming removed 5 bases at V and 0 bases at J, with 14 bases between. Germline V gene sequence: CDR1 SGHAT, CDR2 FQDESV (reference sequence). This CDR3 region has 16 residues. In DNA form, the CDR3 reads TGTGCCAGCAGCCCCACCGGGGGACTAGCCAAAAACATTCAGTACTTC. This codes for CASSPTGGLAKNIQYF.

This clonotype was seen only a few times. CDR3 sequence: CASSSLGGTANTEAFF. The CDR3 nucleotides read TGTGCCAGCAGCTCACTAGGCGGGACGGCGAACACTGAAGCTTTCTTT. J is TRBJ1-1 and V is TRBV7-8; D perhaps matches TRBD1 (5 bases). V was pared by 4 bases and J by 1 base, with 16 bases between. This CDR3 contains 16 residues. The germline V gene has CDR1 SGHVS and CDR2 FQNEAQ.

This chain uses TRBV28 with TRBJ2-5, with a tentative D call TRBD1 (5 bases). This CDR3 has 15 residues. Trimming cost V 6 bases and J 5 bases, with 19 bases left between them. CDR1 and CDR2 from the germline V gene are MDHEN and SYDVKM. CDR3 sequence (DNA): TGTGCCAGCAGCCCGAGGATAGGGGATAGGGAGACCCAGTACTTC. This gives the protein CASSPRIGDRETQYF.

V and J are TRBV27 and TRBJ1-1; D gene uncertain. CDR1 and CDR2 (germline): MNHEY, SMNVEV (reference sequence). Trimming cost V 3 bases and J 5 bases, with 19 bases left between them. The CDR3 contains 16 residues. In DNA form, the CDR3 reads TGTGCCAGCAGTTTGCGGCCGCCAAGAGGTGCTACTGAAGCTTTCTTT. Translation: CASSLRPPRGATEAFF.

This clonotype was seen a few times. The chain joins TRBV6-5 to TRBJ2-7; TRBD2 matches at 8 bases. Germline V gene data show CDR1 as MNHEY and CDR2 as SVGAGI. The CDR3 totals 15 residues. Trimming at V came to 6 bases and at J to 0 bases, leaving 7 bases not matched to a gene. The CDR3 is CASRSQRGSSYEQYF. The DNA for the CDR3 is TGTGCCAGCAGGAGTCAGCGGGGGAGCTCCTACGAGCAGTACTTC.

The J gene is TRBJ2-4, the V gene TRBV28; 9 nucleotides line up with TRBD2. The germline V gene encodes CDR1 MDHEN and CDR2 SYDVKM. The J segment lost 4 bases and the V segment lost 7 bases, leaving 5 bases of the junction unmatched. This CDR3 is built from 14 residues. The CDR3 nucleotides read TGTGCCAGCACTACTCTAGCGGGAAAAAACATTCAGTACTTC. This gives the protein CASTTLAGKNIQYF.

This clonotype was found a few times. This sequence joins TRBV7-3 and TRBJ2-3; D gene ambiguous. The CDR3 runs to 15 residues. The germline CDR1 and CDR2 sequences are SGHTA and FQGTGA. Trimming stripped 3 bases from V and 6 bases from J, with 16 bases between. CDR3 amino acids: CASSLQPTAPDTQYF. CDR3 sequence (DNA): TGTGCCAGCAGCTTGCAACCTACGGCGCCGGATACGCAGTATTTT.

The chain carries TRBV9 and TRBJ1-5, with D possibly being TRBD1 (5 bases). V lost 0 bases, J lost 10 bases, and 11 bases lay in between. Per the germline V gene, CDR1 is SGDLS and CDR2 is YYNGEE. CDR3 length: 13 residues. CDR3 nucleotides: TGTGCCAGCAGCGTAGACGGGACCGGCCCCCAGCATTTT. Translation: CASSVDGTGPQHF. Full variable domain (missing parts from reference TRBV9 and TRBJ1-5): DSGVTQTPKHLITATGQRVTLRCSPRSGDLSVYWYQQSLDQGLQFLIQYYNGEERAKGNILERFSAQQFPDLHSELNLSSLELGDSALYFCASSVDGTGPQHFGDGTRLSIL.

A few counts support this clonotype. The rearrangement uses TRBV15 and TRBJ2-2; D may be TRBD1 (5 bases). Germline V gene data show CDR1 as LNHNV and CDR2 as YYDKDF (reference sequence). V was cut by 5 bases and J by 1 base, with 8 bases left in between. The CDR3 runs 14 residues. The CDR3 reads CATSWTLNTGELFF. The DNA for the CDR3 is TGTGCCACCAGCTGGACACTGAACACCGGGGAGCTGTTTTTT.

The gene calls are TRBV7-9 and TRBJ1-4, with D possibly matching TRBD1 (5 bases). From germline, CDR1 is SEHNR and CDR2 FQNEAQ (reference sequence). Deletions cut 1 base from V and 2 bases from J, with 8 bases between. CDR3 length: 15 residues. The CDR3 here is CASSLGAGTNEKLFF. CDR3 nucleotide sequence: TGTGCCAGCAGCTTAGGAGCAGGGACTAATGAAAAACTGTTTTTT.

This chain joins TRBV12-3 or TRBV12-4 and TRBJ2-7; no reliable D call. The CDR3 loop spans 16 amino acids. V lost 6 bases and J lost 0, with 18 bases in between. The chain's CDR3 is CASSPLLGPPSYEQYF. Written as DNA, the CDR3 is TGTGCCAGCAGCCCTCTTCTAGGCCCACCCTCCTACGAGCAGTACTTC.

This chain connects TRBV15 to TRBJ1-2; D is unclear. Trimming pared 2 bases from V and 8 bases from J, leaving 12 bases between. The CDR3 is 13 amino acids. Germline loops: CDR1 LNHNV, CDR2 YYDKDF (reference sequence). The DNA of the CDR3 is TGTGCCACCAGCAGACCGGACGTGGGAGGCTACACCTTC. Its translation: CATSRPDVGGYTF.

The genes are TRBV6-1 and TRBJ2-3; the match to TRBD2 covers 16 bases. The V gene's germline CDR1 is MNHNS and CDR2 SASEGT. The CDR3 runs to 15 residues. The V segment lost 11 bases and the J segment 8 bases; nucleotides outside the gene matches: 10. The CDR3 DNA follows: TGTGCCTCGGGGTCCGGGACTAGCGGGAGGGGTACGCAGTATTTT. Its protein is CASGSGTSGRGTQYF.

The chain couples TRBV6-5 to TRBJ1-4; D not certain. Trimming shortened V by 0 bases and J by 7 bases, and 12 bases separated the two germline ends. The CDR3 is made up of 15 amino acids. Germline V CDR1 and CDR2: MNHEY, SVGAGI. CDR3 protein: CASSYSEGLGEKLFF. The DNA of the CDR3 is TGTGCCAGCAGTTACTCGGAGGGTTTGGGTGAAAAACTGTTTTTT.